These 17 T cell receptor beta chains originate from one sample sequenced in a study of OX40 agonist ivuxolimab in advanced cancers. Library prep was done by the immunoSEQ multiplex PCR assay. TCRdb mirrors the immuneACCESS table, restricted to in-frame sequences. Some clones are absent from its copies; in checked studies, under half trace to an unresolved V gene, and the reason for the others is unknown. Recorded for this sample are 30,000 to 35,000 clones; approximately 89% of them occurred a single time. Around 33% of the sample is in the top ten clones. Here the sequenced sample was CD4+ or CD8+ T cells sorted from blood, taken in a trial of the OX40 agonist ivuxolimab. Receptor source: an adult with an advanced solid tumor such as melanoma, head and neck, liver or kidney cancer.

This sequence joins TRBV27 and TRBJ2-7; the D gene is possibly TRBD1 (5 bases). The V end lost 3 bases, the J end lost 0 bases, and 9 bases lay between the germline ends. The germline CDR1 and CDR2 sequences are MNHEY and SMNVEV (reference sequence). The CDR3 extends over 14 amino acids. CDR3 sequence (DNA): TGTGCCAGCAGTTTTACAGGTAGCTCCTACGAGCAGTACTTC. Translating it yields CASSFTGSSYEQYF.

The rearrangement links TRBV29-1 to TRBJ2-2, with D uncertain. Germline V gives CDR1 SQVTM, CDR2 ANQGSEA. The CDR3 covers 12 residues. CDR3 sequence (DNA): TGCAGTGCGAGTGGGGATACCGGGGAGCTGTTTTTT. Protein: CSASGDTGELFF.

The chain links TRBV6-1 to TRBJ2-7, with TRBD2 as a possible D gene (6 bases). Germline V gene lookup returns CDR1 MNHNS and CDR2 SASEGT. The germline V and J ends were trimmed by 6 bases and 3 bases, with 15 bases remaining between them. The CDR3 has 14 residues. The CDR3 DNA sequence: TGTGCCAGCAGAGGCATAGGGACTTACTACGAGCAGTACTTC. This encodes CASRGIGTYYEQYF.

The chain carries TRBV6-5 and TRBJ1-4; no firm D call. Germline CDR1 and CDR2: MNHEY and SVGAGI. Trimming left V 6 bases short and J 8 bases short, with 16 bases between. The CDR3 runs 14 residues. CDR3 sequence (DNA): TGTGCCAGCAGCCACTACGTTGGCGCCGAAAAACTGTTTTTT. Protein sequence: CASSHYVGAEKLFF.

This sequence joins TRBV7-3 and TRBJ2-1; TRBD2 is a possible D gene (5 bases). CDR3 size: 15 residues. Looked up from germline, CDR1 is SGHTA and CDR2 is FQGTGA. Trimming shortened V by 5 bases and J by 0 bases, and 11 bases separated the two germline ends. The DNA for the CDR3 is TGTGCCAGCAGCGCAACGGGGAGCTCCTACAATGAGCAGTTCTTC. Its protein is CASSATGSSYNEQFF.

A single count supports this clone. The J gene is TRBJ2-7, the V gene TRBV13; 7 positions agree with TRBD1. V was clipped by 4 bases and J by 0 bases; unmatched bases: 6. Germline loops: CDR1 PRHDT, CDR2 FYEKMQ (reference sequence). The CDR3 consists of 15 residues. As DNA, the CDR3 is TGTGCCAGCAGCTCTGAGGGACAGACCTCCTACGAGCAGTACTTC. This sequence encodes CASSSEGQTSYEQYF.

CDR3 in amino acids: CASSLDAGLNEQYF. Here the CDR3 DNA reads TGTGCCAGCAGCTTGGACGCGGGCCTCAACGAGCAGTACTTC. The genes are TRBV5-5 and TRBJ2-7; possible D gene TRBD2, 5 bases. CDR3 length: 14 residues. Germline loops: CDR1 SGHKS, CDR2 YYEKEE (reference sequence). V lost 0 bases and J 5 bases, leaving 12 bases between the germline ends.

CDR3 protein: CSGIQGSEAFF. CDR3 DNA sequence: TGCAGCGGGATCCAGGGATCTGAAGCTTTCTTT. The rearrangement links TRBV29-1 to TRBJ1-1; a possible D gene is TRBD1 (5 bases). Germline values: CDR1 SQVTM, CDR2 ANQGSEA. Trimming took 7 bases from V and 6 from J, leaving 12 bases between them. This CDR3 has 11 residues.

This clone occurred once. The chain has TRBV9 and TRBJ2-2; 9 bases match TRBD1. The length of the CDR3 is 18 residues. Germline lookup yields CDR1 SGDLS and CDR2 YYNGEE. With 0 bases clipped from V and 4 bases from J, the junction kept 10 bases outside the gene matches. The CDR3 reads CASSVGDGGTGRTGELFF. The CDR3 nucleotides read TGTGCCAGCAGCGTAGGTGATGGGGGGACAGGGCGCACCGGGGAGCTGTTTTTT.

V and J are TRBV4-1 and TRBJ2-7; TRBD2 agrees at 7 bases. CDR1 and CDR2 from the germline V gene are MGHRA and YSYEKL. V lost 1 base, J lost 0 bases, and 6 bases stayed unmatched. This CDR3 region has 16 residues. The CDR3 bases are TGCGCCAGCAGCCAAGGTATGGGGGGGGGCTCCTACGAGCAGTACTTC. This codes for CASSQGMGGGSYEQYF.

This sequence joins TRBV27 and TRBJ2-7; no clear D gene. The CDR3 sequence is 13 residues long. Trimming left V 6 bases short and J 3 bases short, with 12 bases between. Looked up from germline, CDR1 is MNHEY and CDR2 is SMNVEV (reference sequence). The chain's CDR3 is CASSLNWLYEQYF. CDR3 bases: TGTGCCAGCAGCCTAAATTGGCTCTACGAGCAGTACTTC.

The chain couples TRBV28 to TRBJ2-1, with 9 bases aligning to TRBD2. With 1 base clipped from V and 5 bases from J, the junction kept 9 bases outside the gene matches. The CDR3 runs to 17 residues. CDR1 is MDHEN, CDR2 SYDVKM, per germline. The CDR3 here is CASSLLVAGEVDNEQFF. The CDR3 DNA follows: TGTGCCAGCAGTTTATTAGTAGCGGGAGAAGTGGACAATGAGCAGTTCTTC.

This rearrangement joins TRBV5-5 to TRBJ1-5; D uncertain. Looked up from germline, CDR1 is SGHKS and CDR2 is YYEKEE (reference sequence). V lost 0 bases and J lost 4, with 8 bases in between. This CDR3 comprises 14 residues. This chain's CDR3 is CASSLGLGNQPQHF. The DNA for the CDR3 is TGTGCCAGCAGCTTGGGGTTGGGGAATCAGCCCCAGCATTTT.

V is TRBV4-1 and J is TRBJ2-5; D is perhaps TRBD1 (6 bases). The CDR3 consists of 13 residues. V dropped 5 bases and J dropped 2 bases, with 9 bases sitting between them. Germline V gene sequence: CDR1 MGHRA, CDR2 YSYEKL. This chain's CDR3 is CASSDRLQETQYF. In DNA form, the CDR3 reads TGCGCCAGCAGCGACAGGCTGCAAGAGACCCAGTACTTC.

This rearrangement joins TRBV6-5 to TRBJ1-1; D is perhaps TRBD1 (5 bases). V lost 2 bases and J 7 bases, leaving 8 bases between the germline ends. The V gene's germline CDR1 is MNHEY and CDR2 SVGAGI. CDR3 length equals 12 residues. CDR3 residues: CASSYGQGEAFF. For the CDR3, the DNA is TGTGCCAGCAGTTACGGGCAGGGTGAAGCTTTCTTT.

This chain connects TRBV7-3 to TRBJ2-7; 8 bases line up with TRBD1. The CDR3 runs to 12 residues. The J segment lost 10 bases and the V segment lost 2 bases, leaving 4 bases of the junction unmatched. Germline CDR1 and CDR2: SGHTA and FQGTGA. The CDR3 loop is CASSLEQGDQYF. The CDR3 region has the DNA TGTGCCAGCAGCTTAGAACAGGGGGATCAGTACTTC. The variable domain in full, with the rest retrieved from reference TRBV7-3 and TRBJ2-7, is GAGVSQTPSNKVTEKGKYVELRCDPISGHTALYWYRQSLGQGPEFLIYFQGTGAADDSGLPNDRFFAVRPEGSVSTLKIQRTERGDSAVYLCASSLEQGDQYFGPGTRLTVT.

The chain employs TRBV11-2 and TRBJ2-5; 7 nucleotides match TRBD1. V lost 3 bases to trimming and J lost 10 bases; unmatched junction nucleotides: 14. CDR3 size: 15 residues. From germline, CDR1 is SGHAT and CDR2 FQNNGV. CDR3 sequence: CASSLGWGQPLGQYF. For the CDR3, the DNA is TGTGCCAGCAGCTTGGGATGGGGACAGCCCCTAGGCCAGTACTTC.